This passage covers 31 T cell receptor beta chains from one sample sequenced in a study of T-cell memory formation after mild COVID-19. Each CDR3 protein gets one entry after TCRdb re-called the 5' RACE reads with MiXCR. The data show some 260,000 distinct CDR3 sequences, over 15% seen once. Material for sequencing was PBMCs or a T cell subset sorted from them (not recorded which). These receptor sequences come from a man younger than 35 who had mild COVID-19 (a few samples of this study predate the infection). Cell type and time point are not known.

V is TRBV20-1 and J is TRBJ2-1; the D gene is possibly TRBD2 (6 bases). The V end was cut by 4 bases, the J end by 4 bases, with 11 bases between. In germline, CDR1 is DFQATT, CDR2 SNEGSKA (reference sequence). The CDR3 runs to 13 residues. The CDR3 DNA follows: TGCAGTGCTACTTCGGGACTTTACAATGAGCAGTTCTTC. Translated, it gives CSATSGLYNEQFF.

This clonotype was seen a handful of times. The chain is built from TRBV7-7 and TRBJ2-5; TRBD1 or TRBD2 may be the D gene (6 bases each). The CDR3 is made up of 14 amino acids. CDR1 is SSHAT, CDR2 FNYEAQ, per germline (reference sequence). V lost 4 bases and J lost 4, with 13 bases in between. CDR3 amino acids: CASSSQGRLETQYF. DNA of the CDR3: TGTGCCAGCAGCTCCCAGGGGAGGTTAGAGACCCAGTACTTC.

The chain employs TRBV28 and TRBJ2-7; D might be TRBD2 (7 bases). This CDR3 contains 14 residues. Germline V gene sequence: CDR1 MDHEN, CDR2 SYDVKM. V was pared by 8 bases and J by 0 bases, with 14 bases between. CDR3 sequence: CASSRGGSSYEQYV. DNA for the CDR3: TGTGCCAGCTCCAGGGGAGGGAGCTCCTACGAGCAGTACGTC.

The chain links TRBV9 to TRBJ2-3; TRBD2 might be the D (6 bases). CDR3 length: 12 amino acids. The V end lost 3 bases, the J end lost 6 bases, and 8 bases lay between the germline ends. The germline V gene has CDR1 SGDLS and CDR2 YYNGEE. CDR3 in DNA: TGTGCCAGCAGCGAAGGAGGGGATACGCAGTATTTT. As protein: CASSEGGDTQYF.

The gene calls are TRBV5-1 and TRBJ2-2, with a weak D call TRBD2 (7 bases). The CDR3 loop spans 16 amino acids. Between the trimmed V and J ends, which lost 0 bases and 4 bases, there was a span of 13 bases. CDR1 and CDR2 from the germline V gene are SGHRS and YFSETQ. The CDR3 region is CASSLARGGSTGELFF. The CDR3 nucleotides read TGCGCCAGCAGCTTGGCCAGGGGAGGGAGCACCGGGGAGCTGTTTTTT.

This clonotype was counted only a few times. The chain couples TRBV3-1 to TRBJ2-2, with unresolved D. Deletions cut 8 bases from V and 3 bases from J, with 10 bases between. The CDR3 totals 13 residues. Germline V gives CDR1 LGHDT, CDR2 YNNKEL (reference sequence). The CDR3 region is CASLGSDTGELFF. CDR3 coding DNA: TGTGCCAGCTTGGGGTCGGACACCGGGGAGCTGTTTTTT.

Only a few counts were recorded for this clonotype. The rearrangement links TRBV20-1 to TRBJ1-1; D is unresolved. V was shortened by 5 bases and J by 9 bases, with 19 bases between the two germline ends. Germline CDR1 is DFQATT and CDR2 is SNEGSKA (reference sequence). The length of the CDR3 is 13 residues. In nucleotides, the CDR3 is TGCAGTGCTCAGAGAACCATGATAGGCCAAGCTTTCTTT. Amino acids: CSAQRTMIGQAFF.

This sequence joins TRBV19 and TRBJ1-1, with D tentatively TRBD1 (6 bases). Trimming pared 5 bases from V and 3 bases from J, leaving 10 bases between. Germline assignment: CDR1 LNHDA and CDR2 SQIVND (reference sequence). The CDR3 consists of 13 residues. The CDR3 region is CASSHRVYTEAFF. The CDR3 nucleotides are TGTGCCAGTAGTCACAGGGTTTACACTGAAGCTTTCTTT.

This clonotype was seen only a few times. This chain uses TRBV7-2 with TRBJ2-2; D remains ambiguous. Trimming took 2 bases from V and 1 from J, leaving 11 bases between them. This CDR3 spans 16 amino acids. Germline V lookup: CDR1 SGHTA, CDR2 FQGNSA. The CDR3 coding sequence is TGTGCCAGCAGCTTATCCTTTCAAATGAACACCGGGGAGCTGTTTTTT. Its translation is CASSLSFQMNTGELFF.

The rearrangement links TRBV7-9 to TRBJ2-3; 7 bases are shared with TRBD2. The germline V gene has CDR1 SEHNR and CDR2 FQNEAQ (reference sequence). The CDR3 is 17 amino acids. V lost 5 bases to trimming and J lost 1 base; unmatched junction nucleotides: 12. Here the CDR3 reads CASSPPLGRLRTDTQYF. The CDR3 DNA is TGTGCCAGCAGCCCCCCGCTCGGGAGGTTACGCACAGATACGCAGTATTTT.

The chain has TRBV25-1 and TRBJ1-4; D not certain. Trimming cost V 4 bases and J 7 bases, with 13 bases left between them. This CDR3 contains 14 residues. Germline CDR1 MGHDK, CDR2 SYGVNS. CDR3 coding DNA: TGTGCCAGCAGTGGGTATCTGGGGATTGAAAAACTGTTTTTT. Its protein product is CASSGYLGIEKLFF. The full variable domain, with the rest looked up from reference TRBV25-1 and TRBJ1-4, is EADIYQTPRYLVIGTGKKITLECSQTMGHDKMYWYQQDPGMELHLIHYSYGVNSTEKGDLSSESTVSRIRTEHFPLTLESARPSHTSQYLCASSGYLGIEKLFFGSGTQLSVL.

The chain is built from TRBV6-5 and TRBJ1-6; no clear D. The V and J ends lost 0 bases and 7 bases respectively, with 10 bases between them. The CDR3 is made up of 15 amino acids. The germline V gene has CDR1 MNHEY and CDR2 SVGAGI. The CDR3 DNA sequence: TGTGCCAGCAGTTACTCAATAAGTGGGAATTCACCCCTCCACTTT. It specifies CASSYSISGNSPLHF.

The V gene is TRBV20-1, the J gene TRBJ1-2, with D tentatively TRBD1 (6 bases). The CDR3 is 15 amino acids. The ends were cut back, 5 bases at V and 3 bases at J, with 19 bases in the middle. Germline V gene lookup returns CDR1 DFQATT and CDR2 SNEGSKA (reference sequence). The CDR3 region is CSAARTQGTDYGYTF. Here the CDR3 DNA reads TGCAGTGCTGCACGTACACAGGGTACCGACTATGGCTACACCTTC.

In its sample, this clonotype was seen a few times. The genes are TRBV12-3 or TRBV12-4 and TRBJ1-2; 7 nucleotides match TRBD1. CDR3 size: 16 residues. With 5 bases clipped from V and 4 bases from J, the junction kept 13 bases outside the gene matches. As DNA, the CDR3 is TGTGCCAGCAGTACCCGGTCAGGGGGAATGGGCTATGGCTACACCTTC. Amino acids: CASSTRSGGMGYGYTF.

The chain is built from TRBV15 and TRBJ2-1, with D possibly TRBD1 on 5 matching bases. Germline loops: CDR1 LNHNV, CDR2 YYDKDF (reference sequence). This CDR3 spans 14 amino acids. Trimming took off 2 bases at V and 2 bases at J, with 7 bases between the two ends. The CDR3 protein is CATSRQGTYNEQFF. The DNA of the CDR3 is TGTGCCACCAGCAGACAGGGTACCTACAATGAGCAGTTCTTC.

This clonotype was found a few times. The chain combines TRBV7-2 with TRBJ2-7; possibly TRBD2 for D (6 bases). The CDR3 sequence is 14 residues long. V was trimmed by 5 bases and J by 5 bases, leaving 16 bases between them. Germline CDR1 and CDR2: SGHTA and FQGNSA. Written as DNA, the CDR3 is TGTGCCAGCAGCCCTAGGCGGGGAGGAGACGAGCAGTACGTC. As protein: CASSPRRGGDEQYV.

This chain links TRBV24-1 with TRBJ2-2; 11 nucleotides align to TRBD2. The V gene's germline CDR1 is KGHDR and CDR2 SFDVKD. This CDR3 contains 15 residues. J gave up 4 bases and V 9 bases, and 6 bases lay outside the gene matches. CDR3 amino acids: CATGTSGGSTGELFF. The CDR3 DNA reads TGTGCCACCGGAACTAGCGGGGGTTCCACCGGGGAGCTGTTTTTT.

The CDR3 DNA sequence: TGCAGTGCTAGAGATAAGGCTACCCAAACTGGAGAGACCCAGTACTTC. Protein: CSARDKATQTGETQYF. The rearrangement links TRBV20-1 to TRBJ2-5, with D unclear. This CDR3 has 16 residues. V was trimmed by 0 bases and J by 4 bases, leaving 18 bases between them. Germline CDR1 is DFQATT and CDR2 is SNEGSKA (reference sequence).

There are a few counts of this clonotype. The V and J genes are TRBV18 and TRBJ2-7; D call uncertain. The CDR3 extends over 13 amino acids. With 3 bases removed from V and 7 bases from J, the gap between germline ends came to 13 bases. CDR1 KGHSH and CDR2 LQKENI come from the germline V gene. CDR3 amino acids: CASSPQARTEQYV. CDR3 bases: TGTGCCAGCTCACCCCAGGCGCGGACGGAGCAGTACGTC.

This clonotype was seen only a few times. The J gene is TRBJ1-1, the V gene TRBV28, with unresolved D. CDR3 size: 12 residues. Trimming pared 1 base from V and 10 bases from J, leaving 10 bases between. Looked up from germline, CDR1 is MDHEN and CDR2 is SYDVKM. In DNA, the CDR3 is TGTGCCAGCAGTTTATATTGGTCCCCAGCTTTCTTT. It encodes CASSLYWSPAFF. Using reference TRBV28 and TRBJ1-1 for the parts outside the CDR3, the full variable domain is DVKVTQSSRYLVKRTGEKVFLECVQDMDHENMFWYRQDPGLGLRLIYFSYDVKMKEKGDIPEGYSVSREKKERFSLILESASTNQTSMYLCASSLYWSPAFFGQGTRLTVV.

This clonotype was detected ten times or more. The CDR3 DNA is TGCGCCAGCAGCCCACGCCGGACCGACAATGAGCAGTTCTTC. Translating gives CASSPRRTDNEQFF. The V and J genes are TRBV4-1 and TRBJ2-1; D unclear. The CDR3 totals 14 residues. In germline, CDR1 is MGHRA, CDR2 YSYEKL. Trimming left V 4 bases short and J 5 bases short, with 12 bases between.

The CDR3 is CASSYSRGAKNIQYF. For the CDR3, the DNA is TGTGCCAGCAGTTACTCGCGGGGGGCCAAAAACATTCAGTACTTC. V and J are TRBV6-2 or TRBV6-3 and TRBJ2-4, with 7 bases matching TRBD2. The CDR3 runs to 15 residues. Trimming cost V 0 bases and J 1 base; bases outside gene matches: 0. The germline CDR1 and CDR2 sequences are MNHEY and SVGEGT.

At least ten counts were recorded for this clonotype. The chain carries TRBV30 and TRBJ2-7; 8 positions agree with TRBD1. The CDR3 covers 14 residues. Trimming cost V 1 base and J 2 bases; bases outside gene matches: 4. The germline CDR1 and CDR2 sequences are GTSNPN and SVGIG (reference sequence). Here the CDR3 DNA reads TGTGCCTGGAGTGCCGGACAGGGTACCTACGAGCAGTACTTC. Translated: CAWSAGQGTYEQYF.

This clonotype has only a few counts. The chain carries TRBV7-9 and TRBJ1-2; D remains unclear. The CDR3 contains 13 residues. The germline V gene encodes CDR1 SEHNR and CDR2 FQNEAQ (reference sequence). Trimming removed 2 bases from V and 12 bases from J, with 16 bases in between. The CDR3 sequence is CASSLSPTRANTF. As DNA, the CDR3 is TGTGCCAGCAGCTTAAGCCCAACCCGAGCCAACACCTTC.

CDR3 coding DNA: TGTGCCAGCAGCCTAGGACGCGGTGCTAACTATGGCTACACCTTC. The encoded protein is CASSLGRGANYGYTF. The J gene is TRBJ1-2, the V gene TRBV6-5; D is uncertain. Germline lookup yields CDR1 MNHEY and CDR2 SVGAGI. V gave up 6 bases and J gave up 0 bases, with 14 bases separating them. The CDR3 is 15 amino acids.

The J gene is TRBJ2-1, the V gene TRBV7-9; a weak D match, TRBD2 (6 bases). The CDR3 length is 16 residues. Germline-derived CDR1 and CDR2 are SEHNR and FQNEAQ (reference sequence). Trimming removed 0 bases from V and 3 bases from J, with 12 bases in between. The CDR3 is CASSLAGGRNYNEQFF. CDR3 DNA sequence: TGTGCCAGCAGCTTAGCGGGAGGTCGGAACTACAATGAGCAGTTCTTC.

The sample holds a few counts of this clonotype. This sequence joins TRBV20-1 and TRBJ1-2; D is possibly TRBD1 (6 bases). This CDR3 contains 14 residues. Germline CDR1 and CDR2: DFQATT and SNEGSKA (reference sequence). Trimming took off 3 bases at V and 2 bases at J, with 13 bases between the two ends. The CDR3, as DNA: TGCAGTGCTAGCAGGGACACTGTAAACTATGGCTACACCTTC. Its translation is CSASRDTVNYGYTF.

This clonotype was picked up a small number of times. The J gene is TRBJ2-3, the V gene TRBV28; 11 bases line up with TRBD2. Germline CDR1 MDHEN, CDR2 SYDVKM. The CDR3 runs 16 residues. J was trimmed by 2 bases and V by 5 bases; bases with no gene match: 6. For the CDR3, the DNA is TGTGCCAGCAGTACTCCTAGCGGGGGGCCCACAGATACGCAGTATTTT. Its protein is CASSTPSGGPTDTQYF. Using reference TRBV28 and TRBJ2-3 for the parts outside the CDR3, the full variable domain is DVKVTQSSRYLVKRTGEKVFLECVQDMDHENMFWYRQDPGLGLRLIYFSYDVKMKEKGDIPEGYSVSREKKERFSLILESASTNQTSMYLCASSTPSGGPTDTQYFGPGTRLTVL.

This clonotype showed up just once. The rearrangement links TRBV5-1 to TRBJ1-2, with D possibly being TRBD1 (5 bases). The CDR3 spans 16 residues. The V and J ends lost 5 bases and 5 bases respectively, with 22 bases between them. Looked up from germline, CDR1 is SGHRS and CDR2 is YFSETQ. The CDR3 reads CASRPGVGVGRYGYTF. The CDR3 DNA sequence: TGCGCCAGCAGGCCGGGGGTCGGGGTAGGAAGGTATGGCTACACCTTC.

This clonotype was seen only a few times. This chain joins TRBV5-5 and TRBJ1-1; 8 bases match TRBD1. CDR3 length: 18 amino acids. J gave up 0 bases and V 4 bases, and 14 bases lay outside the gene matches. CDR1 is SGHKS and CDR2 is YYEKEE in the germline V gene (reference sequence). In DNA form, the CDR3 reads TGTGCCAGCAGCGGTGGGGCAGGGGGCCCCTTCATGAACACTGAAGCTTTCTTT. It is translated as CASSGGAGGPFMNTEAFF.

The rearrangement joins TRBV5-1 to TRBJ2-2; D gene unclear. This CDR3 comprises 15 residues. Trimming took off 4 bases at V and 0 bases at J, with 10 bases between the two ends. Germline V gene data show CDR1 as SGHRS and CDR2 as YFSETQ. The CDR3 DNA follows: TGCGCCAGCAGCGACGGCGCCGCGAACACCGGGGAGCTGTTTTTT. Its translation is CASSDGAANTGELFF.